These 2 T cell receptor beta chains originate from one sample sequenced in a study of blood T cell repertoires in COVID-19. Libraries were prepared by immunoSEQ multiplex PCR; TCRdb keeps only in-frame clonotypes and omits some of them. The sample carries around 170,000 clones, around 86% recorded once. Sequences were obtained from peripheral blood. These receptors were obtained from a middle-aged woman with acute or convalescent COVID-19.

The chain combines TRBV27 with TRBJ2-5; TRBD2 matches at 11 bases. The V segment lost 2 bases and the J segment 5 bases; nucleotides outside the gene matches: 13. The CDR3 has 18 amino acids. The germline V gene has CDR1 MNHEY and CDR2 SMNVEV (reference sequence). CDR3 in DNA: TGTGCCAGCAGTTTAGGTCTAGCGGGGGGCGAGCCTCTGGAGACCCAGTACTTC. This codes for CASSLGLAGGEPLETQYF.

Here the CDR3 DNA reads TGTGCCAGCCACAGGGGGACAGGGGCGTATGGCTACACCTTC. Translation gives CASHRGTGAYGYTF. The genes are TRBV28 and TRBJ1-2; 10 bases line up with TRBD1. Germline CDR1 reads MDHEN; CDR2 reads SYDVKM. The CDR3 runs to 14 residues. J lost 5 bases, V lost 8 bases, and 8 bases had no gene match.